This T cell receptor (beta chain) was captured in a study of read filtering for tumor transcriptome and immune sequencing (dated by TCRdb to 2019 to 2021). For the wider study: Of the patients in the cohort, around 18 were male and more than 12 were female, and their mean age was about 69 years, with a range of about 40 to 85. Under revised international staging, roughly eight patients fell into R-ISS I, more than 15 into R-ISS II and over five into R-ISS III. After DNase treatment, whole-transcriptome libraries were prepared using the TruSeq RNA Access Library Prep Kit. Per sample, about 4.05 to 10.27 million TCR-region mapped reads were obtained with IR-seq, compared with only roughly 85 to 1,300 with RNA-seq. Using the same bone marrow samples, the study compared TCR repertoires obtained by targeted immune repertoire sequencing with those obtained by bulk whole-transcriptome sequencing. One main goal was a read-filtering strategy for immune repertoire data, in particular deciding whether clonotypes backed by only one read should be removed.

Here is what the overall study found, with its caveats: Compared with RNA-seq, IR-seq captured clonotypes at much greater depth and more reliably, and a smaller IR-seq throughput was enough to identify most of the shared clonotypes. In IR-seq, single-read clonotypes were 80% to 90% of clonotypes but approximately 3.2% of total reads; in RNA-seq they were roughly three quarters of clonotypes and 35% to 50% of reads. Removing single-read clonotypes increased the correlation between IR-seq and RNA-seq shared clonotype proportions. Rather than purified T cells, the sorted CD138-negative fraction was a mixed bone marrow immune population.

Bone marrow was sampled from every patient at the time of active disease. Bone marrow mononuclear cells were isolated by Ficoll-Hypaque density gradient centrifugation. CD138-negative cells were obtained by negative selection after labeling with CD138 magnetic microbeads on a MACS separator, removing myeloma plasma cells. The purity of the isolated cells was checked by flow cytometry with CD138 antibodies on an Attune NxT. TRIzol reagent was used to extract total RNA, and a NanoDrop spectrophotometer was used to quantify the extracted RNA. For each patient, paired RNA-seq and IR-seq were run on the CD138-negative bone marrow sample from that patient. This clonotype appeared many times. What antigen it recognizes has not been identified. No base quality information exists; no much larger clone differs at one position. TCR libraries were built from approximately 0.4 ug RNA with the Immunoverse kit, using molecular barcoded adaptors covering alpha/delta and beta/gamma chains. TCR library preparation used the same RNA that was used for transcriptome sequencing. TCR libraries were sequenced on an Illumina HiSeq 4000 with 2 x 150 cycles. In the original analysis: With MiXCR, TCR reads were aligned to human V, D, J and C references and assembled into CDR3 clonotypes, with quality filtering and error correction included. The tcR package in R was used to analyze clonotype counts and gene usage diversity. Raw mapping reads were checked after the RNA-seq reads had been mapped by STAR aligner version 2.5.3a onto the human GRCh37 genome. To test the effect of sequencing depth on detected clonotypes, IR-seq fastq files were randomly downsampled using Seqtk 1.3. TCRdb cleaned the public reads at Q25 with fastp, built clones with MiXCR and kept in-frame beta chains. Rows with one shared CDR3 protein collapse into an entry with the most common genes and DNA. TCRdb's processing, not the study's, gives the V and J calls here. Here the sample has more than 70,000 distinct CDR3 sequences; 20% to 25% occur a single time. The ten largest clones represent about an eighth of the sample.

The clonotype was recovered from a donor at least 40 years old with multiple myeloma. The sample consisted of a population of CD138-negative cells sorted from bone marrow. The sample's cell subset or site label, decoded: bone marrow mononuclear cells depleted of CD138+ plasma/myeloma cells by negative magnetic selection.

At the DNA level, the sequence is TGCAGTGCTAGGGGGTCTTTTGAAGCTTTCTTT. Its translation reads: CSARGSFEAFF. The V and J genes are TRBV20-1 and TRBJ1-1; no D gene can be assigned with confidence. The CDR3 measures 11 amino acids from cysteine to phenylalanine. The read is trimmed to its CDR3 DNA, 33 bases read in frame from base 1. V is clipped by 3 bases and J by 7 bases, and the sequence between their germline boundaries is 9 bases long. CDR1 and CDR2 are read off the germline V gene (reference sequence) as DFQATT and SNEGSKA.